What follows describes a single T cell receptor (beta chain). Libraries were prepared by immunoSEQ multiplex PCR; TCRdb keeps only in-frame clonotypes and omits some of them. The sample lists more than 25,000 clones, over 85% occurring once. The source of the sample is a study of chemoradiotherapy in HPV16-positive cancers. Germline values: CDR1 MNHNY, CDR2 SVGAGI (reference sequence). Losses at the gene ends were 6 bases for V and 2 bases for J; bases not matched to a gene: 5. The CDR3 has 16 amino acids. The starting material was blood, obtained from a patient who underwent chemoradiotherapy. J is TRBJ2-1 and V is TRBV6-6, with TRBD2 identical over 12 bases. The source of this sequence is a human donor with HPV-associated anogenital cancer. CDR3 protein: CASRRLAGATYNEQFF. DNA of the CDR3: TGTGCCAGCAGAAGACTAGCGGGGGCCACCTACAATGAGCAGTTCTTC.